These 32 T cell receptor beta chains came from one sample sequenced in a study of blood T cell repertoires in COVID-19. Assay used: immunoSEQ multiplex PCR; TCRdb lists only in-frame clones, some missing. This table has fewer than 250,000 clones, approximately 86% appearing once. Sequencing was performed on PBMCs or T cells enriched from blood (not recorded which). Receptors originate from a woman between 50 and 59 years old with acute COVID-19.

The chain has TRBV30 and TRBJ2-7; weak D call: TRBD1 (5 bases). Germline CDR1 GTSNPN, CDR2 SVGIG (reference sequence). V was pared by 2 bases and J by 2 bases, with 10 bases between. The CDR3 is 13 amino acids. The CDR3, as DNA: TGTGCCTGGAGTTTAAGACAGCCCTACGAGCAGTACTTC. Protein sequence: CAWSLRQPYEQYF.

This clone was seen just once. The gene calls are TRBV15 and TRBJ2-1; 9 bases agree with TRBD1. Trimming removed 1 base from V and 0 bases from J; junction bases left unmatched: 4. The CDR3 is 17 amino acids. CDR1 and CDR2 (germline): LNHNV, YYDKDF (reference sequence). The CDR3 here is CATSRAGQGSSYNEQFF. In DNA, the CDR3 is TGTGCCACCAGCAGAGCGGGACAGGGAAGCTCCTACAATGAGCAGTTCTTC.

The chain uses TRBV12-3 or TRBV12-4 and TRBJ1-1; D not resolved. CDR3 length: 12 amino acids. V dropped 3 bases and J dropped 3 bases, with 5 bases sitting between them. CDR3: CASSFGDTEAFF. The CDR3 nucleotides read TGTGCCAGCAGTTTCGGAGACACTGAAGCTTTCTTT.

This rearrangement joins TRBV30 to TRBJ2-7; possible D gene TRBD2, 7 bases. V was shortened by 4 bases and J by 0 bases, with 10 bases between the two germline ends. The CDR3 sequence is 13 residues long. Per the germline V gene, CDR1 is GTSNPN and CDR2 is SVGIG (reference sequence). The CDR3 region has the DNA TGTGCCTGGACTAGGGGGGGCTCCTACGAGCAGTACTTC. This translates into CAWTRGGSYEQYF.

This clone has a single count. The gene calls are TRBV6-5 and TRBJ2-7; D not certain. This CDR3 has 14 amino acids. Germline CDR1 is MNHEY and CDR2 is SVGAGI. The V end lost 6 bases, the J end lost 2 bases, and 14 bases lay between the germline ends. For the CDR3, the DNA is TGTGCCAGCAGAACCCTCAAGCCACCCTACGAGCAGTACTTC. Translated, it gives CASRTLKPPYEQYF.

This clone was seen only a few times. CDR3 in amino acids: CASSFIQGGGYTF. Written as DNA, the CDR3 is TGCGCCAGCAGCTTTATACAGGGCGGCGGCTACACCTTC. This sequence joins TRBV5-1 and TRBJ1-2; possible D gene TRBD1, 6 bases. The CDR3 length is 13 residues. The V end was cut by 2 bases, the J end by 8 bases, with 13 bases between. CDR1 and CDR2 (germline): SGHRS, YFSETQ.

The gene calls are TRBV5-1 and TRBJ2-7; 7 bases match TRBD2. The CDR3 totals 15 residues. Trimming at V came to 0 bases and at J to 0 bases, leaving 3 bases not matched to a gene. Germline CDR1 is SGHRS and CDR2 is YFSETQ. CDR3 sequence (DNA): TGCGCCAGCAGCTTGGAAGCGGGGCCCTCCTACGAGCAGTACTTC. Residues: CASSLEAGPSYEQYF.

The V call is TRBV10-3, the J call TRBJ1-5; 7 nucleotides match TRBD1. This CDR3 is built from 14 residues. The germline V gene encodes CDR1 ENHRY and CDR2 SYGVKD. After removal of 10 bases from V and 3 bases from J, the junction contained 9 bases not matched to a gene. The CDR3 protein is CATAPGQLNQPQHF. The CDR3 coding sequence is TGTGCCACAGCTCCGGGACAGCTCAATCAGCCCCAGCATTTT.

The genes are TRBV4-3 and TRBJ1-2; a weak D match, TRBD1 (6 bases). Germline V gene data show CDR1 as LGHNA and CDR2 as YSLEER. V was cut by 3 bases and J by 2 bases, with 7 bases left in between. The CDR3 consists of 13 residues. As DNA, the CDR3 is TGCGCCAGCAGCCATACAGGGAACTATGGCTACACCTTC. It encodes CASSHTGNYGYTF.

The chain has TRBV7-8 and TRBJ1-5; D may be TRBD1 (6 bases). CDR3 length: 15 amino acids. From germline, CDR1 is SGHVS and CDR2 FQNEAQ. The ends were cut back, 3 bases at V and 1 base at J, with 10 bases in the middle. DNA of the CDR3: TGTGCCAGCAGCTTCGGGGGGGGCAGCAATCAGCCCCAGCATTTT. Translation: CASSFGGGSNQPQHF.

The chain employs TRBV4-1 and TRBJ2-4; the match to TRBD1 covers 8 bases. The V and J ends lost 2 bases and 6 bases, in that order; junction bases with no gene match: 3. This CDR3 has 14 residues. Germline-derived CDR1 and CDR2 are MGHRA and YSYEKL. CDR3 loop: CASSQPDRVNIQYF. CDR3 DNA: TGCGCCAGCAGCCAACCGGACAGGGTAAACATTCAGTACTTC.

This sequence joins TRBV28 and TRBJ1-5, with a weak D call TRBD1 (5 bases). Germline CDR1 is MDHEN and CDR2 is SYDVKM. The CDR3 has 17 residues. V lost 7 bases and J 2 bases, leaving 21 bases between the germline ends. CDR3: CASTSRGLGGGNQPQHF. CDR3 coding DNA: TGTGCCAGCACCAGCCGTGGGCTTGGGGGGGGCAATCAGCCCCAGCATTTT.

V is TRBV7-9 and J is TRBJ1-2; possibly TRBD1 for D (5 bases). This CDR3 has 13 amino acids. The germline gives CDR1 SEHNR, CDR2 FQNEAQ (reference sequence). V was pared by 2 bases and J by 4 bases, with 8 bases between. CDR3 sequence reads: CASSLPGVYGYTF. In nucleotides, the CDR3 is TGTGCCAGCAGCTTACCGGGGGTCTATGGCTACACCTTC. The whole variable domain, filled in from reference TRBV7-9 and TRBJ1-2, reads DTGVSQNPRHKITKRGQNVTFRCDPISEHNRLYWYRQTLGQGPEFLTYFQNEAQLEKSRLLSDRFSAERPKGSFSTLEIQRTEQGDSAMYLCASSLPGVYGYTFGSGTRLTVV.

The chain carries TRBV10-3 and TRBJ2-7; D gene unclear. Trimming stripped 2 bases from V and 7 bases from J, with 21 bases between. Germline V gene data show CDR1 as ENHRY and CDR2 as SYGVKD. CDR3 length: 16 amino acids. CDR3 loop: CAISERSPYHVVEQYF. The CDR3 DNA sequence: TGTGCCATCAGTGAGAGGAGCCCCTACCACGTCGTGGAGCAGTACTTC.

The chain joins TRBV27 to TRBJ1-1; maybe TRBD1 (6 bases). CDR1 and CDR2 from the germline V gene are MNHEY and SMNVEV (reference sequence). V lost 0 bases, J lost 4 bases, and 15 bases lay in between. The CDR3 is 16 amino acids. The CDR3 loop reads CASSLSPSTGSTEAFF. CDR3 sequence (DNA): TGTGCCAGCAGTTTATCCCCCTCAACAGGGAGCACTGAAGCTTTCTTT.

The CDR3 nucleotides read TGTGCCACCTGCCCGGGACAGGGGCTCGGCGCCAAAAACATTCAGTACTTC. Translated, it gives CATCPGQGLGAKNIQYF. V usage is TRBV10-3 and J usage is TRBJ2-4; TRBD1 matches at 10 bases. V gave up 10 bases and J gave up 1 base; unmatched junction bases: 13. Looked up from germline, CDR1 is ENHRY and CDR2 is SYGVKD. The CDR3 covers 17 residues.

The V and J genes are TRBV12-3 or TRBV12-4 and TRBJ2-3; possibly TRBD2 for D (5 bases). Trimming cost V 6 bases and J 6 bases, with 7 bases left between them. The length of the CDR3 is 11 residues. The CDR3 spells CASSRGDTQYF. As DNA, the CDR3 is TGTGCCAGCAGCCGAGGGGATACGCAGTATTTT.

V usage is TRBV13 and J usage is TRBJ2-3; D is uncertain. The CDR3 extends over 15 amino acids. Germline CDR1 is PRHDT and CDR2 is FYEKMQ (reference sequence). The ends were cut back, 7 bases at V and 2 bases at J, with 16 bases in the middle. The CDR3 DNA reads TGTGCCAGCACCTTTCGTCAGTTCGACACAGATACGCAGTATTTT. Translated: CASTFRQFDTDTQYF.

CDR3 sequence (DNA): TGTGCCAGCAGCGGAACCGGGACAGGGAAGAACACTGAAGCTTTCTTT. Translated: CASSGTGTGKNTEAFF. The chain recombines TRBV5-4 with TRBJ1-1; TRBD1 matches 9 bases. Germline CDR1 reads SGHNT; CDR2 reads YYREEE (reference sequence). CDR3 length equals 16 residues. With V trimmed by 4 bases and J by 1 base, 8 bases remained unmatched.

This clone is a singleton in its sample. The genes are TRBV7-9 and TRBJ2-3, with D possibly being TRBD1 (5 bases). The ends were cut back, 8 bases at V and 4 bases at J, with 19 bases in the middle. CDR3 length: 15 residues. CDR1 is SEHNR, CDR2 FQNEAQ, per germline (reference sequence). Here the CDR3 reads CASETKGRAPDTQYF. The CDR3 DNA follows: TGTGCCAGCGAAACAAAGGGCAGGGCCCCAGATACGCAGTATTTT.

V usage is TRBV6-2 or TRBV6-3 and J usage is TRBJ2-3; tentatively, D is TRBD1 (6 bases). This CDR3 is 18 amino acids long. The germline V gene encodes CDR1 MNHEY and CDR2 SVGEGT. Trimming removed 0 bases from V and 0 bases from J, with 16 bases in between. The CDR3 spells CASSYSRDIISSTDTQYF. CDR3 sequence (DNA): TGTGCCAGCAGTTACTCTAGGGACATAATATCTAGCACAGATACGCAGTATTTT.

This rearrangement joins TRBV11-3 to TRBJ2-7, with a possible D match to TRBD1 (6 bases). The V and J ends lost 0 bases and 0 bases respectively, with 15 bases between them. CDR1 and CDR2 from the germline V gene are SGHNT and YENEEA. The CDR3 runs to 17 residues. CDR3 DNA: TGTGCCAGCAGCTTAGAGGGGAGACAGGCGAACTCCTACGAGCAGTACTTC. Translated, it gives CASSLEGRQANSYEQYF.

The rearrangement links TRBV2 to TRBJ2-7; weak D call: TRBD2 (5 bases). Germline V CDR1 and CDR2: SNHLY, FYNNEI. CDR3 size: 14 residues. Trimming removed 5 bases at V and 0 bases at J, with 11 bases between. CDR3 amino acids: CASSPDSSSYEQYF. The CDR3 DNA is TGTGCCAGCAGTCCGGACTCTAGCTCCTACGAGCAGTACTTC.

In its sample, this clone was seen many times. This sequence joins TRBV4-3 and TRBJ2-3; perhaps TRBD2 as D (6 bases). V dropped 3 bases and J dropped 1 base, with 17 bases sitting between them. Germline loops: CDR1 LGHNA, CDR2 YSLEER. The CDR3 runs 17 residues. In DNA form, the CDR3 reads TGCGCCAGCAGCCATGGTCTAGTTTGGGAGGGCACAGATACGCAGTATTTT. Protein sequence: CASSHGLVWEGTDTQYF.

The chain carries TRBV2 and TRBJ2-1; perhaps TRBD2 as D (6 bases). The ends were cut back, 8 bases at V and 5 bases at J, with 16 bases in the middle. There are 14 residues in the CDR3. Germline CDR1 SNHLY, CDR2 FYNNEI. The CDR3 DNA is TGTGCCAGCCTAAAGACTAGTTCCCACAATGAGCAGTTCTTC. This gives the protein CASLKTSSHNEQFF. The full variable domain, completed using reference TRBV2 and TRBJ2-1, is EPEVTQTPSHQVTQMGQEVILRCVPISNHLYFYWYRQILGQKVEFLVSFYNNEISEKSEIFDDQFSVERPDGSNFTLKIRSTKLEDSAMYFCASLKTSSHNEQFFGPGTRLTVL.

The CDR3 region is CASSQGGREKLFF. CDR3 nucleotides: TGTGCCAGCAGCCAGGGGGGACGCGAAAAACTGTTTTTT. The chain recombines TRBV3-1 (or the pseudogene TRBV3-2) with TRBJ1-4, with D tentatively TRBD1 (5 bases). CDR1 and CDR2 (germline): LGHDT, YNNKEL (reference sequence). The CDR3 spans 13 residues. Trimming stripped 3 bases from V and 8 bases from J, with 10 bases between.

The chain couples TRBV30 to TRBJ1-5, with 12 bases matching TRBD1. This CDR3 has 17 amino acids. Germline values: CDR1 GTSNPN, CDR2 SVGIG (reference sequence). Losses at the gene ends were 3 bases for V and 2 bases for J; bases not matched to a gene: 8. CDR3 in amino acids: CAWRRGQGARGNQPQHF. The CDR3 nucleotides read TGTGCCTGGAGAAGGGGACAGGGGGCGAGGGGCAATCAGCCCCAGCATTTT.

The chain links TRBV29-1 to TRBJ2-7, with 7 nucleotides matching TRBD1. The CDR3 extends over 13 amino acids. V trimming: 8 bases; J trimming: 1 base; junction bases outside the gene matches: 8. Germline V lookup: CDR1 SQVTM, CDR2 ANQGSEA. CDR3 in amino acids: CSFQTTGSYEQYF. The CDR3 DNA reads TGCAGCTTCCAAACGACAGGGTCCTACGAGCAGTACTTC.

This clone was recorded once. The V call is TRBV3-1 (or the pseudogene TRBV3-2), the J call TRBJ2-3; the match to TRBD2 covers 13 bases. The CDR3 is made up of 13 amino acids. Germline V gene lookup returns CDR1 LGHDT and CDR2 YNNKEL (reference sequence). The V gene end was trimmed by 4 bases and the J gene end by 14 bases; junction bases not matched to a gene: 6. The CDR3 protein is CASSLSGLAGWYF. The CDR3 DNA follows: TGTGCCAGCAGCCTATCGGGACTAGCGGGATGGTATTTT.

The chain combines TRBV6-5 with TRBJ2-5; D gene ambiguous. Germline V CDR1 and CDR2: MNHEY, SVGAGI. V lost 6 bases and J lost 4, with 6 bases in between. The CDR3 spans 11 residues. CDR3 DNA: TGTGCCAGCAGGAACGGAGAGACCCAGTACTTC. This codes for CASRNGETQYF.

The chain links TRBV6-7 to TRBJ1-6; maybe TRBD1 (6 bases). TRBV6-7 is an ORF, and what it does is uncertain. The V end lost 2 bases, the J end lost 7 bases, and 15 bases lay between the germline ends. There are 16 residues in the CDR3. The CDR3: CASSYQGLSVNSPLHF. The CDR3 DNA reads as TGTGCCAGCAGTTACCAGGGGCTGAGCGTAAATTCACCCCTCCACTTT.

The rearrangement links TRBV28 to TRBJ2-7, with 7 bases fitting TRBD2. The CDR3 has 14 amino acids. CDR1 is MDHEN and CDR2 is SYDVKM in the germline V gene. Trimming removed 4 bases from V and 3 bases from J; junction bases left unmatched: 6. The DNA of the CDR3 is TGTGCCAGCAGTTCCCCGGGACTATTCTACGAGCAGTACTTC. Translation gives CASSSPGLFYEQYF.